This T cell receptor beta chain was documented in a study of shared clonotypes between healthy human individuals. Across the whole study: Three plates each covered CD4 naive and memory; CD8 naive two, CD8 memory one.

TCRdb's copy holds only in-frame clones and misses some; the assay was immunoSEQ multiplex PCR. The sample has about 2.4 million clones, approximately 93% seen once. The CDR3 consists of 11 residues. Germline CDR1 DFQATT, CDR2 SNEGSKA (reference sequence). The source material was naive CD4+ T cells from PBMCs. Noted subset: CD45RA+ positively selected. The clonotype comes from a man aged 18 to 30 in good health. Some clones in this sample may be carry-over from other donors' samples. The chain joins TRBV20-1 to TRBJ2-5; the D is unclear. The J call may be wrong; the DNA end is better matched by TRBJ2-7. The CDR3 region has the DNA TGCAGTGCTAGAGATTACCACGAGCAGTACTTC. Its translation: CSARDYHEQYF.